Following are 20 T cell receptor beta chains from one sample sequenced in a study of T-cell reconstitution after alpha-beta-depleted transplantation in children. Unique molecular identifiers tagged the TCRbeta library. TCRdb re-called the PCR reads through MiXCR, storing one row per CDR3 protein. The table records a few hundred thousand distinct CDR3 sequences, approximately 16% of them present only once. The sample consisted of PBMCs from the stem cell graft donor, taken from the stem cell graft. These receptors came from a human donor who donated a stem cell graft to a child with acute lymphoblastic leukemia.

This clonotype was seen a few times. The V and J genes are TRBV20-1 and TRBJ2-2; a weak D match, TRBD1 (6 bases). Per the germline V gene, CDR1 is DFQATT and CDR2 is SNEGSKA (reference sequence). The V gene lost 0 bases and the J gene lost 4 bases, with 9 bases spanning the gap. There are 14 residues in the CDR3. CDR3 protein: CSAREQGTTGELFF. CDR3 bases: TGCAGTGCTAGAGAACAGGGAACCACCGGGGAGCTGTTTTTT.

This chain uses TRBV12-3 or TRBV12-4 with TRBJ2-1, with 12 bases fitting TRBD2. This CDR3 is 15 amino acids long. V lost 6 bases, J lost 6 bases, and 6 bases stayed unmatched. CDR3 nucleotides: TGTGCCAGCAGAAGGACTAGCGGGAACTCCAATGAGCAGTTCTTC. Amino acid sequence: CASRRTSGNSNEQFF.

J is TRBJ2-7 and V is TRBV5-6, with D perhaps matching TRBD1 or TRBD2 (5 bases each). CDR3 length equals 13 residues. Germline values: CDR1 SGHDT, CDR2 YYEEEE. V lost 7 bases and J 4 bases, leaving 15 bases between the germline ends. DNA for the CDR3: TGTGCCAGCCTATCGAGAGGGGTGTACGAGCAGTACTTC. Protein: CASLSRGVYEQYF.

This clonotype was seen a few times. In nucleotides, the CDR3 is TGTGCCAGCAGCCAAGAGGTCCCCGGGGGAAGTATATGGACGAACACTGAAGCTTTCTTT. Protein product: CASSQEVPGGSIWTNTEAFF. The chain carries TRBV4-2 and TRBJ1-1; weak D call: TRBD1 (5 bases). CDR1 and CDR2 from the germline V gene are LGHNA and YNFKEQ. The CDR3 has 20 residues. V lost 0 bases and J lost 1, with 24 bases in between.

A few counts support this clonotype. The rearrangement joins TRBV5-1 to TRBJ2-1, with 9 bases identical to TRBD1. There are 15 residues in the CDR3. Germline V CDR1 and CDR2: SGHRS, YFSETQ. Losses at the gene ends were 3 bases for V and 8 bases for J; bases not matched to a gene: 9. This CDR3 reads CASSWGQGYVDEQFF. The CDR3 DNA reads as TGCGCCAGCAGCTGGGGACAGGGATACGTCGATGAGCAGTTCTTC.

This rearrangement joins TRBV5-5 to TRBJ2-1; unclear D gene. CDR3 length: 15 amino acids. Per germline, CDR1 SGHKS and CDR2 YYEKEE (reference sequence). V was cut by 6 bases and J by 3 bases, with 16 bases left in between. CDR3 DNA sequence: TGTGCCAGCACCACGAATCCCAGCGACTACAATGAGCAGTTCTTC. Amino acid sequence: CASTTNPSDYNEQFF. Using reference TRBV5-5 and TRBJ2-1 for the parts outside the CDR3, the full variable domain is DAGVTQSPTHLIKTRGQQVTLRCSPISGHKSVSWYQQVLGQGPQFIFQYYEKEERGRGNFPDRFSARQFPNYSSELNVNALLLGDSALYLCASTTNPSDYNEQFFGPGTRLTVL.

This clonotype was counted only a few times. The rearrangement uses TRBV5-1 and TRBJ2-2; TRBD2 matches 11 bases. The CDR3 consists of 16 residues. The V segment lost 4 bases and the J segment 5 bases; nucleotides outside the gene matches: 7. Germline values: CDR1 SGHRS, CDR2 YFSETQ. The CDR3: CASSPMGLAVTGELFF. In nucleotides, the CDR3 is TGCGCCAGCAGCCCGATGGGACTAGCGGTGACCGGGGAGCTGTTTTTT.

This rearrangement joins TRBV5-1 to TRBJ2-1; TRBD2 matches at 10 bases. Germline V gene sequence: CDR1 SGHRS, CDR2 YFSETQ. After removal of 3 bases from V and 2 bases from J, the junction contained 8 bases not matched to a gene. This CDR3 has 17 residues. The CDR3 DNA follows: TGCGCCAGCAGCTCGGCTTCCGGGACTAGCGCCTACAATGAGCAGTTCTTC. Protein: CASSSASGTSAYNEQFF.

This clonotype showed up just a few times. This sequence joins TRBV12-3 or TRBV12-4 and TRBJ2-1, with 7 bases aligning to TRBD1. The CDR3 has 15 amino acids. V lost 1 base, J lost 5 bases, and 5 bases stayed unmatched. This CDR3 is CASSLGGQPDNEQFF. The CDR3 coding sequence is TGTGCCAGCAGTTTAGGGGGACAGCCCGACAATGAGCAGTTCTTC.

The rearrangement links TRBV19 to TRBJ2-3; D is uncertain. Deletions cut 5 bases from V and 3 bases from J, with 18 bases between. This CDR3 comprises 16 residues. CDR1 is LNHDA and CDR2 is SQIVND in the germline V gene (reference sequence). The CDR3 DNA reads as TGTGCCAGTAGTCCTCTTGGGAAGAAGGGTACAGATACGCAGTATTTT. It yields the protein CASSPLGKKGTDTQYF.

The CDR3, as DNA: TGTGCCAGCACCCCCGGGCAGAACACCGGGGAGCTGTTTTTT. Translated: CASTPGQNTGELFF. The rearrangement links TRBV12-3 or TRBV12-4 to TRBJ2-2; D unresolved. The CDR3 has 14 residues. The ends were cut back, 7 bases at V and 1 base at J, with 10 bases in the middle.

Note on this clonotype: This likely comes from a read error, as the CDR3 has no conserved phenylalanine or tryptophan at its end. The DNA is omitted, as the CDR3 cannot be located on it reliably, and the CDR3 follows TCRdb's listing. The J gene is TRBJ2-1, the V gene TRBV12-3 or TRBV12-4; the DNA was not compared with TRBD2, the D call given in the table. The CDR3 is 11 amino acids in total, end residues counted. CDR3: CATSGRREAFL.

The table lists this clonotype with a few counts. The chain has TRBV20-1 and TRBJ2-7; D is uncertain. This CDR3 is 13 amino acids long. V shed 3 bases and J shed 5 bases, with 14 bases lying between them. Germline CDR1 is DFQATT and CDR2 is SNEGSKA (reference sequence). The CDR3 spells CSASDFPMDEQYF. Here the CDR3 DNA reads TGCAGTGCTAGTGACTTCCCTATGGACGAGCAGTACTTC.

The chain couples TRBV5-1 to TRBJ2-7, with D unresolved. Per germline, CDR1 SGHRS and CDR2 YFSETQ. V was trimmed by 8 bases and J by 0 bases, leaving 12 bases between them. The CDR3 extends over 13 amino acids. CDR3 residues: CASSGENSYEQYF. CDR3 nucleotides: TGCGCCAGTAGTGGAGAAAACTCCTACGAGCAGTACTTC.

The chain uses TRBV20-1 and TRBJ2-7; D is unresolved. V gave up 6 bases and J gave up 7 bases, with 10 bases separating them. Looked up from germline, CDR1 is DFQATT and CDR2 is SNEGSKA (reference sequence). This CDR3 is built from 10 residues. For the CDR3, the DNA is TGCAGTGCCCATCCGCGAGAGCAGTACTTC. This codes for CSAHPREQYF.

In DNA form, the CDR3 reads TGCAGTGGAGGGAGAGAGTACAATGAGCAGTTCTTC. Translating it yields CSGGREYNEQFF. The chain combines TRBV20-1 with TRBJ2-1; maybe TRBD2 (5 bases). Germline V gives CDR1 DFQATT, CDR2 SNEGSKA (reference sequence). Trimming took off 7 bases at V and 4 bases at J, with 11 bases between the two ends. This CDR3 is built from 12 residues.

The gene calls are TRBV5-1 and TRBJ2-7; the D call may be TRBD1 or TRBD2 (5 bases each). V lost 4 bases, J lost 1 base, and 15 bases lay in between. The CDR3 runs to 15 residues. CDR1 and CDR2 (germline): SGHRS, YFSETQ. The CDR3 spells CASSVGTEPSYEQYF. The CDR3, as DNA: TGCGCCAGCAGCGTAGGGACGGAGCCTTCCTACGAGCAGTACTTC.

The rearrangement joins TRBV11-2 to TRBJ2-3; 7 nucleotides match TRBD2. This CDR3 comprises 18 residues. Trimming cost V 5 bases and J 3 bases; bases outside gene matches: 17. Looked up from germline, CDR1 is SGHAT and CDR2 is FQNNGV. The CDR3 DNA sequence: TGTGCCAGCAGCCCCCATATGCCTACTAGCGTCTTGACAGATACGCAGTATTTT. Protein product: CASSPHMPTSVLTDTQYF.

This clonotype was recorded at least ten times. The rearrangement joins TRBV29-1 to TRBJ2-2; D may be TRBD1 or TRBD2 (6 bases each). Trimming removed 1 base at V and 2 bases at J, with 11 bases between. The CDR3 spans 15 residues. CDR1 and CDR2 from the germline V gene are SQVTM and ANQGSEA. CDR3 bases: TGCAGCGTTGAAGGCCCGGGGGCAAACACCGGGGAGCTGTTTTTT. This codes for CSVEGPGANTGELFF.

The rearrangement links TRBV27 to TRBJ2-7, with D hard to call. This CDR3 has 14 amino acids. The ends were cut back, 1 base at V and 1 base at J, with 8 bases in the middle. CDR1 is MNHEY, CDR2 SMNVEV, per germline (reference sequence). The DNA for the CDR3 is TGTGCCAGCAGTTTATTCCGCGGTTCCTACGAGCAGTACTTC. Residues: CASSLFRGSYEQYF.